The entry that follows covers one TCR beta chain sequence. No antigen is known for it. Germline lookup yields CDR1 MNHEY and CDR2 SMNVEV (reference sequence). CDR3 length equals 12 residues. The V end lost 5 bases, the J end lost 13 bases, and 15 bases lay between the germline ends. Before sequencing took place, the ViraFEST assay used viral peptide pools to expand antigen-specific CD4+ T cells. An approximately ten-day culture period preceded the isolation of CD4+ T cells. The healthy vaccine recipients, who had no prior SARS-CoV-2 infection, showed negative nucleocapsid antibodies. IL-2 at 10 IU/ml and peptides at about 10 ug/ml were added to cultured PBMC, around 2 million per well. TCRdb's table, derived via immunoSEQ multiplex PCR, lists solely in-frame clones and lacks some. Of about 55,000 clones listed, about two thirds are singletons. This specimen comes from a study of vaccination effects on CD4 cells after COVID-19. Study-level points and caveats: Marked contraction was observed in infection-induced and vaccine-induced clones late after vaccination.

The TCR was taken from a human donor who received a COVID-19 vaccine. Source: CD4+ T cells from PBMCs cultured with SARS-CoV-2 spike peptides, taken before COVID-19 vaccination. V and J are TRBV27 and TRBJ2-1; no definite D call. CDR3 nucleotides: TGTGCCAGCAGTCGACTGGGGAACGATCAGTTCTTC. The encoded protein is CASSRLGNDQFF.